This T cell receptor (beta chain) was sequenced for a study of cytomegalovirus exposure and HLA in healthy donors (TCRdb year 2017). Describing the broader study: In an earlier analysis of approximately 640 of the donors, 250 to 300 Gb of sequence data and approximately 120 million unique TCR beta sequences from about 179 million T cells were reported. About 300 gigabases of sequencing data and around 80 million unique TCR sequences made up an early release that covered fewer than 650 HLA-typed donors. Of the roughly 400 genotyped donors, approximately 83% fell in the genetic ancestry cluster associated with self-reported Caucasian donors. The study aimed to test whether cataloging public T cell receptors could reveal signatures of past pathogen exposure. Using immunosequencing, the study profiled T cell repertoires from around 680 subjects and related those repertoires to cytomegalovirus serostatus. In addition to the first cohort of 650 to 800 subjects, a separate validation cohort of over 90 different subjects was used. To predict cytomegalovirus infection status, the study combined high-throughput TCR immunosequencing, statistical association of individual TCRs with disease status, and machine learning. In a later analysis, previously published TCR beta repertoires from some 640 donors were re-analyzed and high-resolution HLA genotyping was added so that TCR occurrence patterns could be studied. In the later analysis, no new phenotypic data were used to find candidate immune exposures; instead, reliance was placed on TCR beta sequences and their occurrence across donors. In an earlier analysis of over 550 of the donors, high-throughput TCR beta sequencing was used to judge whether each TCR beta V gene segment behaved as functional or pseudogenic. Donor age, sex, ethnicity and CMV serostatus were compiled alongside the repertoire data. Genome-wide SNP genotypes for about 60% of the roughly 700 donors were used in a later genetic analysis, which treated that subset as a discovery cohort. Every discovery cohort repertoire had been produced on one sequencing platform. Both class I and class II loci were covered by HLA typing, at four-digit resolution. Typing coverage varied by locus: about 620-630 donors for A, B, C, DRB1 and DQB1; about 520 for DQA1; over 600 for DPA1; 400 to 480 for DPB1. A few DR-DQ haplotypes were treated as single units for association and clustering because of strong linkage in the cohort. On average, roughly 250,000 unique TCR beta nucleotide sequences were sequenced per donor among fewer than 500 genotyped donors of the cohort, with roughly 20% of those sequences being non-productive. Summary of the overall study and its limitations: The only immune exposure information available for the cohort was CMV serostatus. Compared with the roughly 710-donor mean, donors in an Asian-associated ancestry cluster had fewer N-insertions in productive TCRs, according to a later genetic analysis. This cohort had only TCR beta chains sequenced, and the lack of alpha or paired-chain data limited which features could be detected. The study gave a list of 150 to 200 TCR beta chains associated with cytomegalovirus. A further reported finding was that TCR beta sequences accurately predicted the HLA-A and HLA-B alleles for most subjects in the first cohort. Because the 87-base-pair reads could not distinguish some IMGT-functional V segments, including TRBV6-2 and TRBV6-3, those segments were excluded. Strong co-occurrence of HLA alleles, especially DR and DQ, made assigning TCR associations to individual alleles difficult. At a false discovery rate of 0.05, a later analysis linked 15,000 to 20,000 TCR beta sequences to specific HLA alleles. V-gene and J-gene trimming of TCR beta chains was associated with a missense DCLRE1C variant in a later genetic analysis, and the association was replicated in an independent cohort. A later analysis found that HLA-associated TCR beta chains were more clonally expanded and had lower generation probabilities than equally common non-associated chains. According to a later analysis, most CMV-associated TCR beta chains appeared to be HLA-restricted, and the HLA associations seemed to be driven largely by CMV exposure. A few of the identified cytomegalovirus-associated TCR beta chains were confirmed in vitro to be specific for cytomegalovirus antigens. The presence/absence analyses assumed that sequencing depth was roughly uniform across donors, and that assumption may not be true. In a later analysis, the rate of TCR association differed among HLA loci, with DRB1 alleles having the most associated TCRs and HLA-C alleles having the fewest. Because counts were too low, about 18 rarely observed V segments, including chromosome 9 orphons, were excluded from the earlier analysis of some 590 of the donors. The authors suggested that the approach could potentially be generalized to other disease states and immunological phenotypes. Most TCR sequences were seen in very few donors, while some public TCRs were found in many individuals. The sequencing pipeline was judged likely to have produced a cluster of highly shared sequence variants as a technical artifact. A later analysis reported that several top co-occurrence clusters appeared linked to parvovirus B19, influenza, CMV and Epstein-Barr virus. Cytomegalovirus status was reported to be diagnosed by the classifier with high specificity and sensitivity in both the original and validation cohorts. Because HLA typing was missing for some donors at each locus, association tests included only the typed subset. Correlated functional status among segregating V segments might be attributable to linkage disequilibrium, but an unknown experimental factor could not be ruled out. In an earlier analysis of about 550 of the donors, most TCR beta V segments were observed in productive rearrangements about 87% or about 30% of the time, broadly matching IMGT annotations.

To note about this clone: Its antigen has not been determined. There are no base qualities to consult, and no much larger clone falls within one base.

Libraries were made using the immunoSEQ multiplex PCR assay. For the multiplex PCR, a mixture combining 60 forward primers for TCR Vbeta segments and 13 reverse primers for TCR Jbeta segments was used. The CDR3 region of rearranged TCR beta genes was amplified from genomic DNA by a multiplex PCR assay. The Illumina HiSeq System was used to sequence the amplified TCR beta libraries as 87-base-pair reads. In the original analysis: A later analysis tallied about 77 million unique TCR beta chains across the 550 to 850 repertoires, and some 10 million of those chains were shared by two or more donors. A nearest-neighbor algorithm error-corrected the raw reads and collapsed the reads into unique sequences, merging closely related sequences to remove PCR and sequencing errors. Alignment of CDR3 sequences to IMGT reference sequences was used to assign V, D and J gene segments. For a sequence to be retained, at least a six-nucleotide match to both a V gene segment and a J gene segment was required. A rearrangement was called productive if the CDR3 had no stop codons and remained in frame with V and J, and every other rearrangement was called non-productive. Following IMGT convention, CDR3 was defined as the stretch from the second conserved V-encoded cysteine up to the conserved J-encoded phenylalanine. Sequences without an unambiguous match to a single V gene segment were excluded from the earlier analysis of about 600 of the donors. In an earlier analysis of roughly 500 of the donors, V segments were called functional above 56.7% productive rearrangements and were called segregating when the between-donor standard deviation exceeded 5%. A statistical classification framework was built for diagnosing cytomegalovirus status from the catalog of TCR beta chain sequences. In a later analysis, TCR nucleotide sequences were compared against IMGT/GENE-DB human TR gene sequences so that V and J genes could be assigned. Using the TCRdist pipeline, a later analysis assigned CDR3 sequences along with most-parsimonious VDJ recombination scenarios. A later analysis defined each TCR beta chain by its CDR3 amino acid sequence plus V-gene family, and excluded reads lacking a unique V-gene family. In a later analysis, 550 to 650 highly shared, low-generation-probability nucleotide sequences were removed to address suspected cross-contamination and a sequencing artifact. In a later analysis, a clonal expansion index was calculated for each public chain from normalized within-repertoire ranks of inferred template counts. A later analysis computed generation probabilities with a VDJ recombination model fitted to out-of-frame rearrangements, and checked the results against IGoR. In a later analysis, hypergeometric tests were used to score TCR-TCR, TCR-HLA and TCR-CMV co-occurrence, with a repertoire-size bias correction applied to TCR pairs. To estimate false discovery rates, a later analysis permuted the HLA or CMV assignments 20 times. In a later analysis, co-occurring TCRs were grouped using DBSCAN, and TCRdist sequence similarity was added for clustering within HLA-allele-positive subsets. Co-occurrence clustering excluded repertoires with fewer than 30,000 or more than 120,000 public chains, plus five with anomalous nucleotide sharing. The source is immuneACCESS, and TCRdb retained only in-frame sequences with V and J called. Part of the clones is not carried over; for the studies checked, unresolved V genes explain less than half of this, and the remainder is unexplained. The V and J calls and clone size were taken over from that table, and D and trimming were inferred from the DNA. This sample has about 160,000 clones in its table, and approximately 76% of those were observed once. The ten largest clones capture approximately 1.3% of the sample.

The cohort comprised fewer than 750 healthy bone marrow donors. All cohort members were sampled while nominally healthy, although unrecorded immune exposures were likely present. The donor tested CMV seronegative, placing the donor among the 300 to 450 seronegative members of the cohort. A peripheral blood sample was provided by each donor, and peripheral blood mononuclear cells were used for TCR beta sequencing. The Qiagen DNeasy Blood Extraction Kit was used to extract genomic DNA from the blood cell samples. CDR1 is given as SQVTM and CDR2 as ANQGSEA, both from the germline V gene. The junction shows trimming of 5 bases on V and 4 bases on J, plus 13 bases between the germline ends. Inclusive of the bounding cysteine and phenylalanine, the CDR3 is 13 residues long. The kept DNA is CDR3 alone, 39 bases in frame from the first base.

Sequencing input: PBMCs. This clonotype was obtained from a man aged 60 to 69 in good health and CMV-seronegative. The sequence joins TRBV29-1 to TRBJ2-3; no D gene can be assigned with confidence. The DNA reads TGCAGCGTTTCTAGTTCTCGGGCAGATACGCAGTATTTT. The encoded protein is CSVSSSRADTQYF.